This T cell receptor (beta chain) was documented in a study of lung T cells in sarcoidosis with Löfgren's syndrome. Study-wide points: Sarcoidosis antigen recognition was only suggested, antigen unidentified.

A few counts support this clonotype. Its specificity is unknown. A read error may be the cause here, since a much bigger clone is one base away. Using its own MiXCR run on the reads, TCRdb lists one record per CDR3 protein. The data contain about 21,000 distinct CDR3 sequences, roughly 20% of them seen just once; the ten biggest clones take up 3.5% to 5%. Germline CDR1 and CDR2: SQVTM and ANQGSEA. This CDR3 has 14 residues. The sample was CD4+ T cells from PBMCs. The V gene is TRBV29-1, the J gene TRBJ2-7; weak D call: TRBD2 (5 bases). The TCR sequence derives from a human donor with sarcoidosis (Löfgren's syndrome or another form), or a control subject (not recorded which). The CDR3 coding sequence is TGCGGCGTTGAGGGCGCCACAAGCTCCTACGAGCAGTACTTC. Encoded protein: CGVEGATSSYEQYF.